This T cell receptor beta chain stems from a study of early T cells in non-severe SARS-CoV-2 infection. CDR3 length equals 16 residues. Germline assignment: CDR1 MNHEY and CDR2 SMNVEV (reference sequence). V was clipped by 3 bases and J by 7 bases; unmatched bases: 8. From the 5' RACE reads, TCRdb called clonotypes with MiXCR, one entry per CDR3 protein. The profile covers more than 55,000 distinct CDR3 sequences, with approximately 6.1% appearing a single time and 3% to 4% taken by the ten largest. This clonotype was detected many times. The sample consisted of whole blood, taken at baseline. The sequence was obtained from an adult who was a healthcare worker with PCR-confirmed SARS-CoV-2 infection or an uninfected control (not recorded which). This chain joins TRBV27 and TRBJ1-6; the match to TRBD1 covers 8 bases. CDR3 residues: CASSFRPGTGNSPLHF. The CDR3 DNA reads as TGTGCCAGCAGTTTTCGTCCCGGGACAGGCAATTCACCCCTCCACTTT.